The present entry profiles one T cell receptor beta chain with its context. Antigen: not known. Approximately 110 mL of blood, on average, came from one heparinised draw per donor. This sample is drawn from a study of beta chain features in type 1 diabetes. For the study at large: Across every sample, around 110,000,000 sorted cells were examined in total. Study-level points and caveats: Sampled from patients, naive, central memory and Treg TCRB repertoires appeared more similar than those sampled from healthy donors. Shorter templates might be favored by PCR, and equally so in patients and in controls.

Expressed TCRB transcripts were sequenced because the entire RNA isolate underwent reverse transcription. Measured with immunoSEQ multiplex PCR; TCRdb has only the in-frame clones, and not every one. The sample records under 300,000 clones, about 26% being singletons. The receptor's source is a man aged 30 to 39 in good health. Source material: central memory CD4+ T cells from blood.

In DNA, the CDR3 is TGCAGCGTCCAAATCACTGAAGCTTTCTTT. Its protein product is CSVQITEAFF. This chain links TRBV29-1 with TRBJ1-1; D remains ambiguous. The germline V gene encodes CDR1 SQVTM and CDR2 ANQGSEA. V was shortened by 6 bases and J by 4 bases, with 6 bases between the two germline ends. The CDR3 is 10 amino acids.